One sample yielded the 19 T cell receptor beta chains listed below, sequenced in a study of shared clonotypes between healthy human individuals (dated by TCRdb to 2020 to 2021). Library preparation was by the immunoSEQ multiplex PCR assay. TCRdb re-hosts the immuneACCESS table, in-frame sequences only. Its copies lack some clones; in the studies checked, an unresolved V gene accounts for under half of them, and the cause for the rest is not known. The sample includes 2 million or so clones, with 85% to 95% observed a single time. The ten largest clones take up 0.13% of the sample. The specimen was naive CD4+ T cells sorted from blood. The cell subset or site label for this specimen denotes: CD45RA+ positively selected. These receptors originate from a man between 18 and 29 years old in good health.

The chain is built from TRBV6-1 and TRBJ1-1, with TRBD1 identical over 8 bases. CDR1 is MNHNS, CDR2 SASEGT, per germline. With V trimmed by 5 bases and J by 1 base, 6 bases remained unmatched. This CDR3 contains 15 residues. The CDR3 nucleotides are TGTGCCAGCAGTCCAGGGGGCGCGGGGAACACTGAAGCTTTCTTT. This codes for CASSPGGAGNTEAFF.

This clone was detected only once. The genes are TRBV9 and TRBJ2-7; 9 bases match TRBD1. With V trimmed by 3 bases and J by 2 bases, 9 bases remained unmatched. CDR1 and CDR2 (germline): SGDLS, YYNGEE. The CDR3 loop spans 16 amino acids. The CDR3 DNA sequence: TGTGCCAGCAGCGCCTCCCTTGGGACAGGGCCCTACGAGCAGTACTTC. Translation: CASSASLGTGPYEQYF.

This chain connects TRBV30 to TRBJ1-2; D gene ambiguous. The V gene's germline CDR1 is GTSNPN and CDR2 SVGIG (reference sequence). Trimming took 3 bases from V and 11 from J, leaving 19 bases between them. The CDR3 runs 13 residues. CDR3 sequence (DNA): TGTGCCTGGAGCGACGTTAATCGAGGAGTATACACCTTC. This encodes CAWSDVNRGVYTF.

The chain is built from TRBV4-3 and TRBJ2-5, with D possibly matching TRBD2 (6 bases). In germline, CDR1 is LGHNA, CDR2 YSLEER. V gave up 0 bases and J gave up 4 bases, with 30 bases separating them. There are 21 residues in the CDR3. CDR3 residues: CASSQDVPALRLSTRGETQYF. CDR3 DNA: TGCGCCAGCAGCCAAGATGTCCCAGCGTTGAGGCTTTCGACTAGGGGAGAGACCCAGTACTTC.

The chain couples TRBV7-8 to TRBJ1-5, with TRBD1 matching over 9 bases. CDR3 length: 15 residues. Per germline, CDR1 SGHVS and CDR2 FQNEAQ. The trim removed 2 bases at V and 5 bases at J, leaving 4 bases unmatched. In DNA form, the CDR3 reads TGTGCCAGCAGCTTATCCGGGACAGGGTATCAGCCCCAGCATTTT. Its protein is CASSLSGTGYQPQHF. Combining the CDR3 with reference TRBV7-8 and TRBJ1-5 gives the whole variable domain GAGVSQSPRYKVAKRGQDVALRCDPISGHVSLFWYQQALGQGPEFLTYFQNEAQLDKSGLPSDRFFAERPEGSVSTLKIQRTQQEDSAVYLCASSLSGTGYQPQHFGDGTRLSIL.

This clone was seen just once. V usage is TRBV7-9 and J usage is TRBJ2-7; 9 bases are shared with TRBD1. Losses at the gene ends were 5 bases for V and 2 bases for J; bases not matched to a gene: 10. This CDR3 has 16 amino acids. Germline assignment: CDR1 SEHNR and CDR2 FQNEAQ (reference sequence). DNA of the CDR3: TGTGCCAGCAGCCCAACTCCGGGACAGGGAACCTACGAGCAGTACTTC. It specifies CASSPTPGQGTYEQYF.

This chain uses TRBV30 with TRBJ2-5; D not resolved. The CDR3 is made up of 14 amino acids. V lost 0 bases to trimming and J lost 0 bases, with 8 bases between them. Germline V lookup: CDR1 GTSNPN, CDR2 SVGIG (reference sequence). The CDR3 region is CAWSVNSNQETQYF. CDR3 DNA: TGTGCCTGGAGTGTAAACAGCAACCAAGAGACCCAGTACTTC.

V and J are TRBV9 and TRBJ1-1; no definite D call. This CDR3 has 13 residues. The V gene's germline CDR1 is SGDLS and CDR2 YYNGEE. Trimming pared 4 bases from V and 5 bases from J, leaving 12 bases between. The CDR3 loop reads CASSPVPGTEAFF. Written as DNA, the CDR3 is TGTGCCAGCAGCCCTGTACCCGGGACTGAAGCTTTCTTT.

This clone was found once. The chain recombines TRBV5-1 with TRBJ1-2, with 11 positions matching TRBD1. The CDR3 is made up of 15 amino acids. Unmatched junction bases numbered 6, after V lost 4 bases and J lost 4 bases. Per germline, CDR1 SGHRS and CDR2 YFSETQ. CDR3 sequence reads: CASSPTGTGGYGYTF. DNA for the CDR3: TGCGCCAGCAGCCCAACCGGGACAGGGGGCTATGGCTACACCTTC. Together with reference TRBV5-1 and TRBJ1-2, the CDR3 gives the full variable domain: KAGVTQTPRYLIKTRGQQVTLSCSPISGHRSVSWYQQTPGQGLQFLFEYFSETQRNKGNFPGRFSGRQFSNSRSEMNVSTLELGDSALYLCASSPTGTGGYGYTFGSGTRLTVV.

As for this clone: The sample contains more than one DNA sequence encoding this CDR3. The V and J genes are TRBV7-2 and TRBJ2-3; D is unresolved. The germline gives CDR1 SGHTA, CDR2 FQGNSA. The CDR3 runs 12 residues. The ends were cut back, 5 bases at V and 3 bases at J, with 6 bases in the middle. CDR3 amino acids: CASSRYTDTQYF. The CDR3 DNA is TGTGCCAGCAGCAGATATACAGATACGCAGTATTTT. Combining the CDR3 with reference TRBV7-2 and TRBJ2-3 gives the whole variable domain GAGVSQSPSNKVTEKGKDVELRCDPISGHTALYWYRQSLGQGLEFLIYFQGNSAPDKSGLPSDRFSAERTGGSVSTLTIQRTQQEDSAVYLCASSRYTDTQYFGPGTRLTVL.

The chain has TRBV18 and TRBJ2-7, with TRBD1 as a possible D gene (6 bases). Per germline, CDR1 KGHSH and CDR2 LQKENI. Trimming took off 3 bases at V and 7 bases at J, with 16 bases between the two ends. The CDR3 has 14 residues. For the CDR3, the DNA is TGTGCCAGCTCACCTATCCCGGACAGCTGGGAGCAGTACTTC. It yields the protein CASSPIPDSWEQYF.

The chain recombines TRBV7-2 with TRBJ2-4; no clear D gene. Germline V gene sequence: CDR1 SGHTA, CDR2 FQGNSA. CDR3 length: 13 amino acids. With 10 bases removed from V and 2 bases from J, the gap between germline ends came to 12 bases. CDR3 nucleotides: TGTGCCACCTCCGGACGGCCCAAAAACATTCAGTACTTC. Its translation is CATSGRPKNIQYF.

This clone was seen a handful of times. Different DNA sequences within this sample yield the same CDR3. The chain is built from TRBV19 and TRBJ1-2; a possible D gene is TRBD1 (5 bases). Germline loops: CDR1 LNHDA, CDR2 SQIVND (reference sequence). CDR3 length equals 12 residues. Trimming cost V 4 bases and J 4 bases, with 7 bases left between them. The DNA of the CDR3 is TGTGCCAGTAGTAGGGACGGCTATGGCTACACCTTC. This codes for CASSRDGYGYTF.

The chain carries TRBV5-1 and TRBJ2-3; D may be TRBD1 (7 bases). The CDR3 consists of 15 residues. V was shortened by 4 bases and J by 2 bases, with 14 bases between the two germline ends. CDR1 is SGHRS, CDR2 YFSETQ, per germline. The CDR3 loop reads CASSGGGLSTDTQYF. The DNA for the CDR3 is TGCGCCAGCAGCGGAGGGGGCCTATCCACAGATACGCAGTATTTT.

V and J are TRBV9 and TRBJ2-5, with TRBD2 identical over 9 bases. Looked up from germline, CDR1 is SGDLS and CDR2 is YYNGEE. Trimming at V came to 3 bases and at J to 0 bases, leaving 6 bases not matched to a gene. CDR3 length: 16 residues. CDR3 DNA sequence: TGTGCCAGCAGCGGATCTAGCGGGGTGTACCAAGAGACCCAGTACTTC. Translating gives CASSGSSGVYQETQYF.

The chain joins TRBV2 to TRBJ1-6; D remains unclear. CDR3 length: 19 amino acids. Germline V gene sequence: CDR1 SNHLY, CDR2 FYNNEI. V was trimmed by 6 bases and J by 0 bases, leaving 21 bases between them. CDR3: CASRLNMRHRSSYNSPLHF. The CDR3 bases are TGTGCCAGCAGATTGAACATGAGACACCGAAGCTCCTATAATTCACCCCTCCACTTT.

The chain uses TRBV4-1 and TRBJ2-4, with D maybe TRBD1 (6 bases). The V gene lost 0 bases and the J gene lost 0 bases, with 9 bases spanning the gap. The CDR3 runs to 16 residues. The germline CDR1 and CDR2 sequences are MGHRA and YSYEKL. CDR3 residues: CASSQEQGTAKNIQYF. In DNA, the CDR3 is TGCGCCAGCAGCCAAGAGCAGGGGACAGCCAAAAACATTCAGTACTTC.

CDR3 sequence reads: CASSQEGLNREQFF. CDR3 nucleotides: TGTGCCAGCAGCCAAGAAGGGCTGAATAGAGAGCAGTTCTTC. The J gene is TRBJ2-1, the V gene TRBV14, with D uncertain. The CDR3 is 14 residues long. V dropped 0 bases and J dropped 10 bases, with 13 bases sitting between them. Germline-derived CDR1 and CDR2 are SGHDN and FVKESK.

This clone appeared a single time. This specimen includes other DNA sequences encoding the same CDR3. The J gene is TRBJ1-1, the V gene TRBV7-2; no definite D call. The CDR3 sequence is 12 residues long. Germline values: CDR1 SGHTA, CDR2 FQGNSA. The germline V and J ends were trimmed by 2 bases and 2 bases, with 3 bases remaining between them. CDR3 residues: CASSLYNTEAFF. CDR3 nucleotides: TGTGCCAGCAGCTTATATAACACTGAAGCTTTCTTT. Variable domain in full (rest from reference TRBV7-2 and TRBJ1-1): GAGVSQSPSNKVTEKGKDVELRCDPISGHTALYWYRQSLGQGLEFLIYFQGNSAPDKSGLPSDRFSAERTGGSVSTLTIQRTQQEDSAVYLCASSLYNTEAFFGQGTRLTVV.